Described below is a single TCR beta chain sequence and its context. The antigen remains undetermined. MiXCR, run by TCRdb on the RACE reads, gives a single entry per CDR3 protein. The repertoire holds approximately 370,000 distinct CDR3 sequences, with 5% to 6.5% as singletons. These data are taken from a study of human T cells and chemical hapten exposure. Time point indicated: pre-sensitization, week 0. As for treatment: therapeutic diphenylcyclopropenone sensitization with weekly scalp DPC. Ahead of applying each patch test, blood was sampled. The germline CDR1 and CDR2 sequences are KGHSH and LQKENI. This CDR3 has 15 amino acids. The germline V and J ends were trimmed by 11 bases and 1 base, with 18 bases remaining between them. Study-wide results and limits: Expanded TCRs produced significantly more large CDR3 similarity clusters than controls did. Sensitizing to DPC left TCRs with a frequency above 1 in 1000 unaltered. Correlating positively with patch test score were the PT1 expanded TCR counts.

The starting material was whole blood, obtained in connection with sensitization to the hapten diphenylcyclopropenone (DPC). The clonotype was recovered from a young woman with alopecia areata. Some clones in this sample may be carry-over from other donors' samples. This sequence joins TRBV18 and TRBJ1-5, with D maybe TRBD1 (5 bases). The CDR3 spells CACGATAGSNQPQHF. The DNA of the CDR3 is TGTGCCTGTGGGGCGACGGCGGGGAGCAATCAGCCCCAGCATTTT.